The source of this T cell receptor (beta chain) is a study of T-cell reconstitution after alpha-beta-depleted transplantation in children. The TCRbeta library was prepared with unique molecular identifiers. MiXCR, applied by TCRdb to the PCR reads, yields one record per CDR3 protein. This table has about 610,000 distinct CDR3 sequences, more than 9% appearing once. This clonotype appeared a few times. The CDR3 is made up of 15 amino acids. The V gene's germline CDR1 is DFQATT and CDR2 SNEGSKA (reference sequence). V was pared by 0 bases and J by 6 bases, with 14 bases between. The source of this sequence is a human donor who donated a stem cell graft to a child with acute myeloid leukemia. This specimen consisted of PBMCs from the stem cell graft donor, obtained from the stem cell graft. The V call is TRBV20-1, the J call TRBJ1-4; D perhaps matches TRBD1 (6 bases). CDR3: CSARDVRRGDEKLFF. The CDR3 DNA reads as TGCAGTGCTAGAGATGTTCGGAGGGGGGATGAAAAACTGTTTTTT.